Shown below are 32 T cell receptor beta chains from a single sample sequenced in a study of CD8+CD57+ T cells in acquired aplastic anemia. Template material for TCR beta VDJ and CDR3 profiling consisted of genomic DNA. Each CDR3 protein is one row after TCRdb ran MiXCR on the reads. The table has some 140,000 distinct CDR3 sequences, about 54% seen once. CD8+CD57+ cell expansion, shown by flow cytometry, had occurred in the patients selected for sequencing. Sequenced sample: sorted CD4+, CD8+, or CD8+CD57+ T cells (not recorded which) from PBMCs. The source is a human donor with aplastic anemia.

This clonotype was observed a few times. The chain uses TRBV2 and TRBJ1-1; D is unresolved. CDR3 size: 13 residues. From germline, CDR1 is SNHLY and CDR2 FYNNEI. The ends were cut back, 7 bases at V and 0 bases at J, with 9 bases in the middle. In DNA, the CDR3 is TGTGCCAGCAAGGGCAGCATGAACACTGAAGCTTTCTTT. Its protein is CASKGSMNTEAFF.

The chain recombines TRBV29-1 with TRBJ1-2, with D possibly being TRBD1 (6 bases). The CDR3 spans 12 residues. Germline V gives CDR1 SQVTM, CDR2 ANQGSEA. Trimming cost V 5 bases and J 1 base, with 8 bases left between them. CDR3 residues: CSVYRVNYGYTF. Written as DNA, the CDR3 is TGCAGCGTTTACAGGGTTAACTATGGCTACACCTTC.

The sample holds many counts of this clonotype. This rearrangement joins TRBV14 to TRBJ1-2; maybe TRBD1 (6 bases). Trimming stripped 4 bases from V and 5 bases from J, with 11 bases between. CDR1 is SGHDN and CDR2 is FVKESK in the germline V gene. CDR3 length equals 13 residues. CDR3 loop: CASSLGHLYGYTF. Here the CDR3 DNA reads TGTGCCAGCAGCCTGGGACACTTGTATGGCTACACCTTC.

The CDR3 here is CATSVVATGGESGETQYF. CDR3 nucleotide sequence: TGTGCCACCAGTGTTGTGGCGACAGGGGGGGAATCCGGAGAGACCCAGTACTTC. J is TRBJ2-5 and V is TRBV24-1, with TRBD1 identical over 9 bases. V shed 5 bases, J shed 4 bases, and the junction held 16 bases outside the gene matches. Germline values: CDR1 KGHDR, CDR2 SFDVKD. CDR3 size: 18 residues.

This clonotype was picked up many times. The V call is TRBV5-1, the J call TRBJ2-7; the D call may be TRBD1 or TRBD2 (6 bases each). Germline-derived CDR1 and CDR2 are SGHRS and YFSETQ. This CDR3 contains 16 residues. Trimming took off 4 bases at V and 2 bases at J, with 19 bases between the two ends. The CDR3 protein is CASSEGGIMGPYEQYF. As DNA, the CDR3 is TGCGCCAGCAGCGAGGGGGGAATTATGGGACCCTACGAGCAGTACTTC.

The sample holds many counts of this clonotype. The V call is TRBV4-3, the J call TRBJ1-1, with D uncertain. The germline V gene has CDR1 LGHNA and CDR2 YSLEER. V lost 0 bases, J lost 3 bases, and 11 bases lay in between. The CDR3 length is 15 residues. The CDR3 loop is CASSQDIRMDTEAFF. The DNA for the CDR3 is TGCGCCAGCAGCCAAGATATTCGAATGGACACTGAAGCTTTCTTT.

This clonotype was counted a few times. This chain uses TRBV10-3 with TRBJ2-7; a weak D match, TRBD1 (6 bases). Between the trimmed V and J ends, which lost 10 bases and 2 bases, there was a span of 12 bases. Germline values: CDR1 ENHRY, CDR2 SYGVKD. CDR3 length equals 12 residues. The CDR3 here is CATRTATYEQYF. CDR3 DNA: TGTGCCACAAGGACAGCAACCTACGAGCAGTACTTC.

CDR3 residues: CAISEGGQGFTGELFF. In DNA, the CDR3 is TGTGCCATCAGCGAAGGGGGACAGGGTTTTACCGGGGAGCTGTTTTTT. V gene TRBV10-3 combines with J gene TRBJ2-2; 9 nucleotides align to TRBD1. V trimming: 6 bases; J trimming: 5 bases; junction bases outside the gene matches: 10. CDR1 and CDR2 from the germline V gene are ENHRY and SYGVKD. The CDR3 has 16 amino acids.

The rearrangement links TRBV9 to TRBJ2-5; TRBD1 matches 7 bases. Unmatched junction bases numbered 3, after V lost 3 bases and J lost 1 base. The CDR3 runs to 14 residues. Germline CDR1 and CDR2: SGDLS and YYNGEE. The CDR3 DNA reads as TGTGCCAGCAGCGCCGGACAGGCCCAAGAGACCCAGTACTTC. Translation gives CASSAGQAQETQYF.

The V and J genes are TRBV7-3 and TRBJ2-1; D is unresolved. V shed 1 base and J shed 0 bases, with 10 bases lying between them. The germline V gene encodes CDR1 SGHTA and CDR2 FQGTGA. The CDR3 spans 16 residues. For the CDR3, the DNA is TGTGCCAGCAGCTTAAGCGTTTGGAGCTCCTACAATGAGCAGTTCTTC. It codes for CASSLSVWSSYNEQFF.

This clonotype was counted many times. The chain combines TRBV2 with TRBJ2-5, with 8 bases that match TRBD2. The germline gives CDR1 SNHLY, CDR2 FYNNEI. With 4 bases clipped from V and 1 base from J, the junction kept 5 bases outside the gene matches. The CDR3 loop spans 15 amino acids. For the CDR3, the DNA is TGTGCCAGCAGTGTGGGCGGGGGGTCCCAAGAGACCCAGTACTTC. Residues: CASSVGGGSQETQYF. Supplemented by reference TRBV2 and TRBJ2-5, the full variable domain reads EPEVTQTPSHQVTQMGQEVILRCVPISNHLYFYWYRQILGQKVEFLVSFYNNEISEKSEIFDDQFSVERPDGSNFTLKIRSTKLEDSAMYFCASSVGGGSQETQYFGPGTRLLVL.

As DNA, the CDR3 is TGCGCCACCCCGTGCAGCTACACCTTC. Protein sequence: CATPCSYTF. This rearrangement joins TRBV10-1 to TRBJ1-2; no clear D gene. The ends were cut back, 10 bases at V and 9 bases at J, with 9 bases in the middle. This CDR3 has 9 amino acids. CDR1 is WNHNN, CDR2 SYGVQD, per germline (reference sequence).

This rearrangement joins TRBV7-6 to TRBJ1-1, with D maybe TRBD1 (6 bases). Germline CDR1 reads SGHVS; CDR2 reads FNYEAQ. The CDR3 consists of 16 residues. V lost 6 bases and J 1 base, leaving 18 bases between the germline ends. CDR3 nucleotide sequence: TGTGCCAGCAGACTAGGGGGGCGGGGTTCGAACACTGAAGCTTTCTTT. Translated: CASRLGGRGSNTEAFF.

The chain is built from TRBV4-1 and TRBJ1-2, with unresolved D. V was pared by 3 bases and J by 2 bases, with 16 bases between. Germline V gene sequence: CDR1 MGHRA, CDR2 YSYEKL. The CDR3 has 16 amino acids. The CDR3 here is CASSHDQNWQNYGYTF. The CDR3 DNA is TGCGCCAGCAGCCACGACCAGAATTGGCAGAACTATGGCTACACCTTC.

This clonotype was counted at least ten times. This chain connects TRBV7-8 to TRBJ2-3; TRBD1 is a possible D gene (5 bases). V dropped 5 bases and J dropped 0 bases, with 15 bases sitting between them. The germline gives CDR1 SGHVS, CDR2 FQNEAQ. The CDR3 totals 16 residues. For the CDR3, the DNA is TGTGCCAGCAGCCCACCAGGGTCTTATAGCACAGATACGCAGTATTTT. The encoded protein is CASSPPGSYSTDTQYF.

This chain links TRBV10-3 with TRBJ2-3; 8 bases map to TRBD1. Germline V CDR1 and CDR2: ENHRY, SYGVKD. The CDR3 sequence is 15 residues long. With V trimmed by 10 bases and J by 6 bases, 15 bases remained unmatched. CDR3 amino acids: CASTPTGTGSDTQYF. In nucleotides, the CDR3 is TGTGCCAGCACCCCCACCGGGACAGGTTCGGATACGCAGTATTTT.

The chain carries TRBV24-1 and TRBJ2-5; tentative D call: TRBD1 (7 bases). The CDR3 sequence is 16 residues long. Germline loops: CDR1 KGHDR, CDR2 SFDVKD. V shed 3 bases and J shed 1 base, with 14 bases lying between them. Written as DNA, the CDR3 is TGTGCCACCAGTGATCCCCCGCGGGACAGCCAAGAGACCCAGTACTTC. This gives the protein CATSDPPRDSQETQYF.

This clonotype was counted ten times or more. The chain uses TRBV12-3 or TRBV12-4 and TRBJ1-2; no clear D gene. Trimming removed 3 bases from V and 10 bases from J, with 9 bases in between. The CDR3 covers 11 residues. This CDR3 is CASSFSQDYTF. CDR3 DNA sequence: TGTGCCAGCAGTTTTTCTCAAGACTACACCTTC.

The chain links TRBV7-2 to TRBJ2-5, with D unresolved. The germline V and J ends were trimmed by 6 bases and 1 base, with 6 bases remaining between them. The CDR3 contains 12 residues. CDR1 is SGHTA, CDR2 FQGNSA, per germline. The CDR3 here is CASRSGQETQYF. The DNA for the CDR3 is TGTGCCAGCAGATCAGGCCAAGAGACCCAGTACTTC.

At least ten counts were recorded for this clonotype. The chain links TRBV4-1 to TRBJ2-7, with a tentative D call TRBD1 (5 bases). The V end was cut by 0 bases, the J end by 0 bases, with 12 bases between. The CDR3 has 16 amino acids. Germline CDR1 is MGHRA and CDR2 is YSYEKL. In nucleotides, the CDR3 is TGCGCCAGCAGCCAAGATCGAACAGGTAGCTCCTACGAGCAGTACTTC. It translates to CASSQDRTGSSYEQYF.

In the case of this clonotype: The junction shows a germline mismatch at one end, possibly a read error. This rearrangement joins TRBV5-5 to TRBJ2-2; D perhaps matches TRBD1 (6 bases). Germline V gene sequence: CDR1 SGHKS, CDR2 YYEKEE (reference sequence). There are 15 residues in the CDR3. Here the CDR3 reads CASSSGTPNAGELFF. The CDR3 DNA sequence: TGTGCCAGCAGCTCCGGGACACCGAACGCCGGGGAGCTGTTTTTC.

The chain uses TRBV19 and TRBJ2-7; D is unclear. Trimming removed 3 bases from V and 4 bases from J, with 10 bases in between. The germline CDR1 and CDR2 sequences are LNHDA and SQIVND (reference sequence). The CDR3 contains 13 residues. CDR3 residues: CASSIKGSYEQYF. CDR3 nucleotides: TGTGCCAGTAGTATTAAGGGTTCATACGAGCAGTACTTC.

The chain couples TRBV2 to TRBJ2-5, with D tentatively TRBD1 (6 bases). Germline V gene data show CDR1 as SNHLY and CDR2 as FYNNEI. This CDR3 has 14 residues. Trimming pared 4 bases from V and 4 bases from J, leaving 13 bases between. This CDR3 reads CASSGTVGGETQYF. For the CDR3, the DNA is TGTGCCAGCAGTGGGACGGTAGGGGGAGAGACCCAGTACTTC.

To note about this clonotype: A much larger clone lies one base from this, so it may be a read error. The chain has TRBV6-5 and TRBJ1-6, with unresolved D. Germline CDR1 and CDR2: MNHEY and SVGAGI. CDR3 length: 15 residues. Here the CDR3 reads CAGSYADPSNSPLHF. CDR3 nucleotides: TGTGCCGGCAGTTATGCGGATCCGAGTAATTCACCCCTCCACTTT.

This chain connects TRBV10-3 to TRBJ2-1; D remains ambiguous. CDR1 is ENHRY, CDR2 SYGVKD, per germline. The CDR3 is made up of 10 amino acids. V was pared by 8 bases and J by 7 bases, with 6 bases between. CDR3 coding DNA: TGTGCCATCGGAGAGAATGAGCAGTTCTTC. Residues: CAIGENEQFF.

V and J are TRBV14 and TRBJ2-3; D not certain. V shed 2 bases and J shed 2 bases, with 11 bases lying between them. Germline CDR1 SGHDN, CDR2 FVKESK. CDR3 size: 15 residues. CDR3 nucleotide sequence: TGTGCCAGCAGCCAAAGGACCTTTACCACAGATACGCAGTATTTT. This translates into CASSQRTFTTDTQYF. Filled out from reference TRBV14 and TRBJ2-3, the complete variable domain reads EAGVTQFPSHSVIEKGQTVTLRCDPISGHDNLYWYRRVMGKEIKFLLHFVKESKQDESGMPNNRFLAERTGGTYSTLKVQPAELEDSGVYFCASSQRTFTTDTQYFGPGTRLTVL.

The rearrangement joins TRBV12-3 or TRBV12-4 to TRBJ2-3; D uncertain. V was pared by 2 bases and J by 8 bases, with 8 bases between. This CDR3 has 12 amino acids. The CDR3 DNA follows: TGTGCCAGCAGTTTATTAAGTGGTACGCAGTATTTT. Translation: CASSLLSGTQYF.

Of note for this clonotype: A junction boundary mismatches the germline segment, possibly from a read error. This rearrangement joins TRBV19 to TRBJ1-1; 7 bases fit TRBD1. CDR1 is LNHDA and CDR2 is SQIVND in the germline V gene (reference sequence). The CDR3 consists of 14 residues. This chain's CDR3 is CASRRDSLNTEASF. The CDR3 DNA sequence: TGTGCCAGTAGGAGGGACAGTTTGAACACTGAAGCTTCCTTT.

This clonotype appeared many times. J is TRBJ2-7 and V is TRBV10-3; 9 nucleotides line up with TRBD1. Unmatched junction bases numbered 12, after V lost 5 bases and J lost 4 bases. This CDR3 region has 16 residues. Germline assignment: CDR1 ENHRY and CDR2 SYGVKD. CDR3 protein: CAISSPLGTGLYEQYF. DNA of the CDR3: TGTGCCATCAGTTCCCCCTTGGGGACAGGGTTGTACGAGCAGTACTTC.

J is TRBJ2-3 and V is TRBV7-9; D is uncertain. V was clipped by 5 bases and J by 2 bases, with 8 bases between them. CDR3 length equals 13 residues. Germline assignment: CDR1 SEHNR and CDR2 FQNEAQ (reference sequence). The DNA of the CDR3 is TGTGCCAGCAGCCCCCCGATCACAGATACGCAGTATTTT. Protein sequence: CASSPPITDTQYF.

This clonotype appeared a few times. The chain recombines TRBV15 with TRBJ1-4; no firm D call. Deletions cut 0 bases from V and 8 bases from J, with 13 bases between. Germline V gene lookup returns CDR1 LNHNV and CDR2 YYDKDF (reference sequence). The CDR3 spans 15 residues. Here the CDR3 DNA reads TGTGCCACCAGCAGAGATCGGGCAAATGGGGAAAAACTGTTTTTT. This gives the protein CATSRDRANGEKLFF.

As concerns this clonotype: A single base separates this from a much larger clone, so it may be a read error. The chain links TRBV4-2 to TRBJ1-2; 8 bases are a match to TRBD1. The CDR3 is 17 amino acids. CDR1 is LGHNA, CDR2 YNFKEQ, per germline. The chain's CDR3 is CASSPDGQGAIVHGHTF. The DNA for the CDR3 is TGTGCCAGCAGCCCGGACGGACAGGGCGCAATAGTCCATGGCCACACCTTC.